This TCR beta chain comes out of a study of Ad26.COV2.S vaccination and SARS-CoV-2 variants. Notes on the study in general: It is possible that the TCR breadth and depth analyses underestimated the total T cell responses. Across vaccine and placebo recipients, the breadth of non-spike TCRs was similar.

Per germline, CDR1 PRHDT and CDR2 FYEKMQ (reference sequence). V trimming: 4 bases; J trimming: 3 bases; junction bases outside the gene matches: 13. The CDR3 length is 17 residues. Treatment here: some 19 received Ad26.COV2.S at low or high dose, single or two shots; roughly five received placebo; per-sample allocation not given. The samples date from day 63 after the first vaccine or placebo injection. As its vector, the vaccine had Ad26, which expressed Wuhan-strain SARS-CoV-2 spike. To note about this clone: Its antigen is unidentified.

The assay was immunoSEQ multiplex PCR, and TCRdb's table has in-frame clones only and misses some. The table includes about 330,000 clones, about 90% detected once. The rearrangement links TRBV13 to TRBJ1-1, with 8 bases aligning to TRBD1. The TCR originated in a person between 18 and 59 years old who received the Ad26.COV2.S COVID-19 vaccine or a placebo. This specimen was peripheral blood, taken in a trial of Ad26.COV2.S vaccine versus placebo. The CDR3 coding sequence is TGTGCCAGCAGCTGGAAGGACAGGGACAGAATCTACACTGAAGCTTTCTTT. Translation: CASSWKDRDRIYTEAFF.